One and the same sample provided the 25 T cell receptor beta chains below, sequenced in a study of T cells of healthy individuals. TCRdb redid the calling of the 5' RACE reads with MiXCR, one entry per CDR3 protein. The data contain about 100,000 distinct CDR3 sequences, 15% to 20% of them singletons. The receptor source for this set is a human donor in good health.

This clonotype was observed a few times. V and J are TRBV7-2 and TRBJ2-7; 7 bases match TRBD2. This CDR3 is built from 19 residues. CDR1 SGHTA and CDR2 FQGNSA come from the germline V gene. V was pared by 4 bases and J by 0 bases, with 18 bases of the junction left unmatched. The CDR3 DNA is TGTGCCAGCAGCTATCGAGCCCCAACCCGGGGGGACCTCTCCTACGAGCAGTACTTC. Encoded protein: CASSYRAPTRGDLSYEQYF.

V and J are TRBV4-1 and TRBJ2-6; 11 nucleotides line up with TRBD1. The length of the CDR3 is 18 residues. Germline V gene sequence: CDR1 MGHRA, CDR2 YSYEKL. J gave up 1 base and V 3 bases, and 5 bases lay outside the gene matches. DNA of the CDR3: TGCGCCAGCAGCCATTCACGGGACAGGGGGTCTGGGGCCAACGTCCTGACTTTC. It encodes CASSHSRDRGSGANVLTF.

This clonotype was recorded many times. The chain uses TRBV9 and TRBJ1-4, with 8 bases that match TRBD1. The CDR3 is 16 residues long. V lost 3 bases and J lost 5; bases outside the gene matches: 9. The germline V gene encodes CDR1 SGDLS and CDR2 YYNGEE. This CDR3 is CASSDHPGQANEKLFF. CDR3 DNA: TGTGCCAGCAGCGACCACCCGGGACAGGCGAATGAAAAACTGTTTTTT.

The gene calls are TRBV5-5 and TRBJ2-5; D not resolved. With 1 base removed from V and 4 bases from J, the gap between germline ends came to 11 bases. Germline V CDR1 and CDR2: SGHKS, YYEKEE (reference sequence). CDR3 length: 14 residues. CDR3 DNA: TGTGCCAGCAGCTTGACTGGCCAAGCAGAGACCCAGTACTTC. Amino acid sequence: CASSLTGQAETQYF.

In this sample, this clonotype turned up many times. This chain joins TRBV28 and TRBJ1-1, with 9 bases fitting TRBD1. The CDR3 consists of 16 residues. Looked up from germline, CDR1 is MDHEN and CDR2 is SYDVKM. J was trimmed by 4 bases and V by 6 bases; bases with no gene match: 12. The CDR3 loop reads CASSLRQGGAGTEAFF. CDR3 sequence (DNA): TGTGCCAGCAGCCTTAGACAGGGGGGGGCGGGCACTGAAGCTTTCTTT.

This clonotype turned up a few times. This sequence joins TRBV5-1 and TRBJ1-1; D remains unclear. CDR1 and CDR2 (germline): SGHRS, YFSETQ. Trimming took off 0 bases at V and 9 bases at J, with 12 bases between the two ends. This CDR3 is 13 amino acids long. The CDR3 DNA is TGCGCCAGCAGCTTGGGCGGCGAGCCCAAAGCTTTCTTT. Translating gives CASSLGGEPKAFF.

This clonotype was seen only a few times. The V and J genes are TRBV6-2 or TRBV6-3 and TRBJ2-7; D ambiguous. The CDR3 spans 11 residues. V lost 5 bases, J lost 3 bases, and 5 bases lay in between. Germline loops: CDR1 MNHEY, CDR2 SVGEGT. CDR3 nucleotide sequence: TGTGCCAGCAGTCAGAACTACGAGCAGTACTTC. Residues: CASSQNYEQYF.

In its sample, this clonotype was seen a few times. The chain joins TRBV15 to TRBJ2-2; D not certain. The CDR3 is 16 amino acids. Germline values: CDR1 LNHNV, CDR2 YYDKDF (reference sequence). Between the trimmed V and J ends, which lost 2 bases and 2 bases, there was a span of 12 bases. The CDR3: CATSRSRITNTGELFF. The CDR3 DNA follows: TGTGCCACCAGCAGATCCCGAATTACCAACACCGGGGAGCTGTTTTTT.

This clonotype was counted only a few times. V gene TRBV6-2 or TRBV6-3 combines with J gene TRBJ2-3; TRBD2 aligns across 8 bases. The CDR3 consists of 12 residues. Trimming took 0 bases from V and 14 from J; bases not matched to a gene: 4. The germline V gene has CDR1 MNHEY and CDR2 SVGEGT. The CDR3 protein is CASSYSAGESYF. The CDR3 DNA follows: TGTGCCAGCAGTTACTCAGCGGGAGAGTCGTATTTT.

The chain uses TRBV2 and TRBJ2-2; D unclear. Deletions cut 5 bases from V and 4 bases from J, with 17 bases between. The germline V gene has CDR1 SNHLY and CDR2 FYNNEI. The CDR3 loop spans 16 amino acids. CDR3 residues: CASSPSRSSGTGELFF. As DNA, the CDR3 is TGTGCCAGCAGTCCTTCTCGGAGCTCAGGCACCGGGGAGCTGTTTTTT.

This clonotype was counted ten times or more. The rearrangement uses TRBV29-1 and TRBJ2-7; possibly TRBD2 for D (6 bases). The length of the CDR3 is 14 residues. From germline, CDR1 is SQVTM and CDR2 ANQGSEA. V was shortened by 4 bases and J by 6 bases, with 19 bases between the two germline ends. The CDR3 coding sequence is TGCAGCGTTGTCGGAGGGACGGGCGTTGGCGAGCAGTACTTC. It specifies CSVVGGTGVGEQYF.

The genes are TRBV5-6 and TRBJ2-6; no firm D call. CDR1 SGHDT and CDR2 YYEEEE come from the germline V gene. This CDR3 has 11 residues. Trimming took off 0 bases at V and 15 bases at J, with 7 bases between the two ends. CDR3 sequence: CASSLADGLTF. DNA for the CDR3: TGTGCCAGCAGCTTGGCGGATGGCCTGACTTTC.

The rearrangement links TRBV27 to TRBJ2-7, with D possibly TRBD2 on 6 matching bases. CDR3 length equals 11 residues. Trimming pared 8 bases from V and 6 bases from J, leaving 11 bases between. CDR1 MNHEY and CDR2 SMNVEV come from the germline V gene (reference sequence). CDR3: CASRRGSEQYF. The CDR3 bases are TGTGCCAGCCGTCGGGGGAGCGAGCAGTACTTC.

The chain joins TRBV28 to TRBJ2-2; 11 bases match TRBD1. The CDR3 is 18 amino acids. CDR1 and CDR2 (germline): MDHEN, SYDVKM. V lost 7 bases and J lost 6; bases outside the gene matches: 16. Here the CDR3 reads CASTPVRRDRGFPGELFF. The CDR3 DNA is TGTGCCAGCACCCCAGTACGTAGGGACAGGGGGTTTCCCGGGGAGCTGTTTTTT.

This clonotype was seen more than once but under ten times. The chain uses TRBV6-6 and TRBJ2-3; 11 bases are shared with TRBD2. The CDR3 contains 16 residues. The trim removed 6 bases at V and 1 base at J, leaving 6 bases unmatched. Germline V gene data show CDR1 as MNHNY and CDR2 as SVGAGI (reference sequence). DNA of the CDR3: TGTGCCAGCAGACCCCAACTAGCGGGGGGCACAGATACGCAGTATTTT. Translation gives CASRPQLAGGTDTQYF.

This clonotype has a handful of counts. This chain connects TRBV28 to TRBJ1-5, with D tentatively TRBD1 (5 bases). Germline CDR1 MDHEN, CDR2 SYDVKM. V was clipped by 3 bases and J by 4 bases, with 10 bases between them. CDR3 length: 14 amino acids. CDR3 nucleotides: TGTGCCAGCAGTTTGGGGGGGGTTAATCAGCCCCAGCATTTT. It encodes CASSLGGVNQPQHF.

V usage is TRBV7-2 and J usage is TRBJ1-5, with 8 nucleotides matching TRBD1. Germline V gene sequence: CDR1 SGHTA, CDR2 FQGNSA. There are 14 residues in the CDR3. Unmatched junction bases numbered 7, after V lost 6 bases and J lost 6 bases. DNA for the CDR3: TGTGCCAGCAGTTTAACAGGGGGAAGTCAGCCCCAGCATTTT. This translates into CASSLTGGSQPQHF. Supplemented by reference TRBV7-2 and TRBJ1-5, the full variable domain reads GAGVSQSPSNKVTEKGKDVELRCDPISGHTALYWYRQSLGQGLEFLIYFQGNSAPDKSGLPSDRFSAERTGGSVSTLTIQRTQQEDSAVYLCASSLTGGSQPQHFGDGTRLSIL.

The rearrangement links TRBV20-1 to TRBJ2-4; TRBD1 aligns across 11 bases. J was trimmed by 4 bases and V by 6 bases; bases with no gene match: 11. CDR1 DFQATT and CDR2 SNEGSKA come from the germline V gene (reference sequence). CDR3 length equals 16 residues. This CDR3 is CSAPSGTGGMKNIQYF. The CDR3 DNA sequence: TGCAGTGCGCCAAGCGGGACAGGGGGGATGAAAAACATTCAGTACTTC.

The rearrangement joins TRBV5-4 to TRBJ2-7, with D maybe TRBD1 (5 bases). V lost 0 bases, J lost 3 bases, and 13 bases lay in between. Germline CDR1 is SGHNT and CDR2 is YYREEE (reference sequence). The CDR3 has 15 residues. The CDR3 DNA follows: TGTGCCAGCAGCTTGGAAATAGGGGTAAACTACGAGCAGTACTTC. The encoded protein is CASSLEIGVNYEQYF.

In its sample, this clonotype was seen many times. This chain joins TRBV29-1 and TRBJ1-1, with TRBD1 matching 7 bases. The CDR3 length is 11 residues. Germline lookup yields CDR1 SQVTM and CDR2 ANQGSEA. V lost 1 base and J lost 11; bases outside the gene matches: 4. This CDR3 reads CSVEADRLAFF. The CDR3 coding sequence is TGCAGCGTTGAAGCGGACAGGTTGGCTTTCTTT. The complete variable domain, with remaining parts taken from reference TRBV29-1 and TRBJ1-1, reads SAVISQKPSRDICQRGTSLTIQCQVDSQVTMMFWYRQQPGQSLTLIATANQGSEATYESGFVIDKFPISRPNLTFSTLTVSNMSPEDSSIYLCSVEADRLAFFGQGTRLTVV.

This clonotype was picked up a small number of times. This sequence joins TRBV6-2 or TRBV6-3 and TRBJ2-3, with 10 nucleotides matching TRBD2. CDR1 is MNHEY, CDR2 SVGEGT, per germline. The trim removed 6 bases at V and 4 bases at J, leaving 7 bases unmatched. The CDR3 contains 15 residues. The CDR3 DNA follows: TGTGCCAGCAGAGTCAGCGGGGGGGCCTCAGATACGCAGTATTTT. Amino acids: CASRVSGGASDTQYF.

This clonotype has more than one count but fewer than ten. The chain links TRBV9 to TRBJ1-2; no clear D. Germline lookup yields CDR1 SGDLS and CDR2 YYNGEE. V was shortened by 0 bases and J by 4 bases, with 13 bases between the two germline ends. This CDR3 has 15 residues. CDR3 region: CASSVALNAGYGYTF. The CDR3, as DNA: TGTGCCAGCAGCGTAGCCTTAAACGCGGGCTATGGCTACACCTTC.

The chain combines TRBV28 with TRBJ2-5, with TRBD1 as a possible D gene (5 bases). Germline CDR1 MDHEN, CDR2 SYDVKM. The CDR3 consists of 14 residues. V lost 2 bases, J lost 0 bases, and 7 bases lay in between. CDR3 amino acids: CASSLMTDQETQYF. CDR3 DNA: TGTGCCAGCAGTTTAATGACAGACCAAGAGACCCAGTACTTC.

This clonotype was found a few times. V and J are TRBV6-2 or TRBV6-3 and TRBJ2-2; the D is unclear. The CDR3 totals 13 residues. Germline-derived CDR1 and CDR2 are MNHEY and SVGEGT. Deletions cut 4 bases from V and 4 bases from J, with 7 bases between. The CDR3 coding sequence is TGTGCCAGCAGTTCCCCGCCCACCGGGGAGCTGTTTTTT. Translated: CASSSPPTGELFF.

This clonotype was seen only a few times. V is TRBV5-1 and J is TRBJ2-1; unclear D gene. V was trimmed by 2 bases and J by 5 bases, leaving 14 bases between them. Germline CDR1 reads SGHRS; CDR2 reads YFSETQ. CDR3 size: 15 residues. The CDR3, as DNA: TGCGCCAGCAGCTTTACCGGAGCCACTGACAATGAGCAGTTCTTC. Its translation: CASSFTGATDNEQFF.